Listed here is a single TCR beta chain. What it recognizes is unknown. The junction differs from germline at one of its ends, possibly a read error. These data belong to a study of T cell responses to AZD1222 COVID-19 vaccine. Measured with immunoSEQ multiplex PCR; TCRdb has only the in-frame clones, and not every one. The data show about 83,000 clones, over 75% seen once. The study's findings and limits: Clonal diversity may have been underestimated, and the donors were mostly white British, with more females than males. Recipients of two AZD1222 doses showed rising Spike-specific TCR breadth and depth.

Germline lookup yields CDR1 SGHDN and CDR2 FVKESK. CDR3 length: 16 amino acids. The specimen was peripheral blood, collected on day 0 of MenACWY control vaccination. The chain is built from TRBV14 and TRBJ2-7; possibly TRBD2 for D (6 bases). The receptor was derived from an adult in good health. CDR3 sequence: CASSLTGTSISYGQYF. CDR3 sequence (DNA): TGTGCCAGCAGCCTAACCGGGACTTCCATCTCCTACGGGCAGTACTTC.